These T cell receptor beta chains were read from a single sample in a study of technical replicates of blood from a few donors. Sequencing used immunoSEQ multiplex PCR; TCRdb keeps in-frame clones, though not all of them. The repertoire holds about 84,000 clones, with roughly 93% as singletons. The source material was T cells isolated from PBMCs. The receptors stem from a human donor in good health. The CDR3 runs from the conserved cysteine through the conserved F or W. Size is stated for part of the rows, as once, few or many counts, or as a class when the clone is expanded.

CDR3 protein | J gene | clone size | V gene
CASSLGFGGGGQETQYF | TRBJ2-5 | NA | TRBV11-3
CAWRTSGGETQYF | TRBJ2-5 | NA | TRBV30
CASRLGALSGNTIYF | TRBJ1-3 | NA | TRBV6-5
CASSWVTGDAFF | TRBJ1-1 | NA | TRBV11-3
CASSFGSGTGGDEQYF | TRBJ2-7 | few | TRBV7-6
CAIRGTGYSYEQYF | TRBJ2-7 | NA | TRBV10-3
CASSVEGLAGGLPDTQYF | TRBJ2-3 | NA | TRBV4-2
CATLGLAGGEETQYF | TRBJ2-5 | NA | TRBV15
CASRGQGGNQPQHF | TRBJ1-5 | NA | TRBV19
CASSSDRATEAFF | TRBJ1-1 | NA | TRBV5-1
CASSLGGNSYEQYF | TRBJ2-7 | NA | TRBV4-2
CASSLLHEQYF | TRBJ2-7 | NA | TRBV5-6
CASSILPTGGGTEAFF | TRBJ1-1 | once | TRBV19
CASSDLGGYNEQFF | TRBJ2-1 | NA | TRBV28
CASSQEGREHQPQHF | TRBJ1-5 | few | TRBV4-1
CATSRAGNSNQPQHF | TRBJ1-5 | NA | TRBV15
CASRSRELPYEQYF | TRBJ2-7 | NA | TRBV28
CASSLSGHSGKTQYF | TRBJ2-5 | NA | TRBV28
CASSTKWGEQETQYF | TRBJ2-5 | NA | TRBV7-9
CASSLWTGNLGDTQYF | TRBJ2-3 | NA | TRBV28
CASSPDRAGGNTIYF | TRBJ1-3 | NA | TRBV18
CASRERTGKNIQYF | TRBJ2-4 | NA | TRBV2
CASTPRQGGRDTQYF | TRBJ2-3 | NA | TRBV6-5